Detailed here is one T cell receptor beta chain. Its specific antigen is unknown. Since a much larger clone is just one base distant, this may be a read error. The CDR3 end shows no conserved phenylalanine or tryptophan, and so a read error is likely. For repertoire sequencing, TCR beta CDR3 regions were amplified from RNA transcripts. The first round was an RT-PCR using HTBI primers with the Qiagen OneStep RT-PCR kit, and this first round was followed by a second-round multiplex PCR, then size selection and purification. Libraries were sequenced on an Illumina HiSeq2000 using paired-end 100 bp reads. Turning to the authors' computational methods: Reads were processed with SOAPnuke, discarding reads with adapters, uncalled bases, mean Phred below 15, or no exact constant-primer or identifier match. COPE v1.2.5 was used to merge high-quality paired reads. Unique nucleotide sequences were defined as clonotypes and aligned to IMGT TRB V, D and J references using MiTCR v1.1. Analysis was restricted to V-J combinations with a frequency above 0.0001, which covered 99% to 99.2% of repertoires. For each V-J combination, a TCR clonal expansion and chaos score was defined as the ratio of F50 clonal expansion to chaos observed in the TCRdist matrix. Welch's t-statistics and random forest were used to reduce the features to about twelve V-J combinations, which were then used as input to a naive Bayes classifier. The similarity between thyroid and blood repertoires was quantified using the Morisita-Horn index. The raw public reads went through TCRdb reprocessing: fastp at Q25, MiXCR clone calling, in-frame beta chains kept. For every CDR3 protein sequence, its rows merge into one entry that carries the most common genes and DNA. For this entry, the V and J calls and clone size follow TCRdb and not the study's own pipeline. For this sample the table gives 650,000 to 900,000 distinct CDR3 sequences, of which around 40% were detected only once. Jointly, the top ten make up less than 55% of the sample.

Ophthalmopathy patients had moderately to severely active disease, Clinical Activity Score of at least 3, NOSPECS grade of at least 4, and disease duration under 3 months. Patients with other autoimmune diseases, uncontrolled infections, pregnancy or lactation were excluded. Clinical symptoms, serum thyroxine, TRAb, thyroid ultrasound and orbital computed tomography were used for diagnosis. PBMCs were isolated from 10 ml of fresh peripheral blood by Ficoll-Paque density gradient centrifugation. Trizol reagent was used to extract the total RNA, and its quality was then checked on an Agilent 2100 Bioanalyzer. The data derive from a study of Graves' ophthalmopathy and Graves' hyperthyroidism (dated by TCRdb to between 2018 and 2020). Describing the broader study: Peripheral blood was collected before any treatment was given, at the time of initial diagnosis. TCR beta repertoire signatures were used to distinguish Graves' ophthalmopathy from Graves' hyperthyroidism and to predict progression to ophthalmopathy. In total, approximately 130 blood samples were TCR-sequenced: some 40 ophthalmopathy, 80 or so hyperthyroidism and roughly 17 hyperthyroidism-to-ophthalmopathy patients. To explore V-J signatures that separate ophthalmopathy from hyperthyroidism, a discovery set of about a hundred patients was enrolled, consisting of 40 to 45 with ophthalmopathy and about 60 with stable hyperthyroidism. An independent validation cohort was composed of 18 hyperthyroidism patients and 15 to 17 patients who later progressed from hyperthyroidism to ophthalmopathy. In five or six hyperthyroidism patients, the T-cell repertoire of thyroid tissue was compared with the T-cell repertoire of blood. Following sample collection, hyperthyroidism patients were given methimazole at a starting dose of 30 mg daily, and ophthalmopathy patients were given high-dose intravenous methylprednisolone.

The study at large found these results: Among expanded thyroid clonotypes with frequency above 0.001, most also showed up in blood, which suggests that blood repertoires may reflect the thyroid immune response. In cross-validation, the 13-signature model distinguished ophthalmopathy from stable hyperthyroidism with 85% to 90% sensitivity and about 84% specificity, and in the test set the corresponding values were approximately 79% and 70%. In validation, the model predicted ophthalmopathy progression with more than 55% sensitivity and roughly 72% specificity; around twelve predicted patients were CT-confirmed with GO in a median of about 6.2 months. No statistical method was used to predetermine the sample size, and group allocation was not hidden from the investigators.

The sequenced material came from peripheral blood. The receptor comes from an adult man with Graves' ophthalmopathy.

The CDR3 has the sequence CASSIGVNTEAFL. Read as DNA, the sequence is TGTGCCAGTAGTATCGGGGTGAACACTGAAGCTTTCCTT. The sequence is built from TRBV19 and TRBJ1-1; no D segment can be confidently identified. Cut back by 3 bases and 0 bases, the V and J ends lie 5 bases apart. Both ends counted, the CDR3 spans 13 residues. Only the CDR3 portion is preserved as DNA: 39 bases, with reading frame beginning at the first base. CDR1 and CDR2 are read off the germline V gene (reference sequence) as LNHDA and SQIVND.